These T cell receptor beta chains were read from a single sample in a study of cytomegalovirus exposure and HLA in healthy donors. Assay: immunoSEQ multiplex PCR; the TCRdb copy retains only in-frame clones and omits some. The sample has more than 130,000 clones, roughly 76% seen once; the top ten hold 13% to 15%. Sequencing was carried out using PBMCs. These receptors all stem from a human donor in good health. The CDR3 runs from the conserved cysteine through the conserved F or W. Fields, in order: J gene, clone size, D gene, V gene, CDR3 protein, CDR3 DNA. The D gene is left open where the match is weak. Some rows have no size entry. The others give once, few or many, or a class for an expanded clone.

TRBJ2-1 | few | NA | TRBV7-3 | CASSASEAGEQFF | TGTGCCAGCAGCGCCTCGGAGGCCGGTGAGCAGTTCTTC
TRBJ2-3 | NA | TRBD1 | TRBV5-1 | CASSESRQGTQYF | TGCGCCAGCAGCGAGAGCCGACAGGGTACGCAGTATTTT
TRBJ2-3 | NA | TRBD1 | TRBV2 | CASRPWGQGTDTQYF | TGTGCCAGCAGACCGTGGGGACAGGGCACAGATACGCAGTATTTT
TRBJ1-4 | NA | NA | TRBV29-1 | CSVLPDSSNEKLFF | TGCAGCGTTCTGCCGGACAGCTCGAATGAAAAACTGTTTTTT
TRBJ1-6 | NA | TRBD1 | TRBV28 | CASSFPAPGQAADSPLHF | TGTGCCAGCAGTTTCCCCGCCCCGGGACAGGCGGCGGATTCACCCCTCCACTTT
TRBJ2-7 | NA | TRBD1 | TRBV20-1 | CSVGTGYEQYF | TGCAGTGTCGGGACAGGCTACGAGCAGTACTTC
TRBJ2-6 | NA | TRBD1 | TRBV19 | CASSIGGTGASGANVLTF | TGTGCCAGTAGTATAGGGGGGACAGGGGCGTCGGGGGCCAACGTCCTGACTTTC
TRBJ1-5 | once | NA | TRBV21-1 | CASRWGGNQPQHF | TGTGCCAGCAGATGGGGGGGGAATCAGCCCCAGCATTTT
TRBJ2-7 | once | TRBD1 | TRBV15 | CATSREGGQATYEQYF | TGTGCCACCAGCAGAGAGGGGGGACAGGCGACCTACGAGCAGTACTTC
TRBJ2-1 | NA | TRBD2 | TRBV5-1 | CASSLYTGTSGGVYNEQFF | TGCGCCAGCAGCCTCTATACCGGGACTAGCGGGGGGGTTTACAATGAGCAGTTCTTC
TRBJ2-7 | NA | TRBD2 | TRBV11-2 | CASSLGVAGAYEQYF | TGTGCCAGCAGCTTAGGGGTAGCGGGAGCCTACGAGCAGTACTTC
TRBJ1-3 | NA | NA | TRBV13 | CASSLSRRGINTIYF | TGTGCCAGCAGCTTGTCGCGCAGGGGAATTAACACCATATATTTT
TRBJ2-5 | NA | NA | TRBV10-1 | CASSRGPGLGQETQYF | TGCGCCAGCAGTCGAGGACCAGGGTTAGGGCAAGAGACCCAGTACTTC
TRBJ1-2 | few | NA | TRBV5-6 | CASSGPTAGYTF | TGTGCCAGCAGCGGCCCGACAGCCGGCTACACCTTC
TRBJ1-3 | NA | NA | TRBV4-1 | CASSQPTGSGNTIYF | TGCGCCAGCAGCCAACCCACAGGGTCTGGAAACACCATATATTTT
TRBJ1-1 | NA | NA | TRBV30 | CAWSVRGAQTFF | TGTGCCTGGAGTGTACGGGGGGCCCAAACTTTCTTT
TRBJ2-7 | NA | TRBD1 | TRBV7-9 | CASSLSGGEQYF | TGTGCCAGCAGCTTATCAGGGGGCGAGCAGTACTTC
TRBJ2-3 | NA | NA | TRBV30 | CAWSEGVSTDTQYF | TGTGCCTGGAGCGAGGGGGTGAGCACAGATACGCAGTATTTT
TRBJ1-1 | few | NA | TRBV7-9 | CASSSSSREEAFF | TGTGCCAGCAGCTCCTCATCCAGGGAAGAAGCTTTCTTT
TRBJ2-3 | NA | TRBD2 | TRBV5-1 | CASSSWTSGGTDTQYF | TGCGCCAGCAGCTCATGGACTAGCGGGGGCACAGATACGCAGTATTTT
TRBJ1-1 | NA | NA | TRBV7-3 | CASSLKLGHEAFF | TGTGCCAGCAGCTTAAAATTGGGACACGAAGCTTTCTTT
TRBJ2-3 | NA | NA | TRBV29-1 | CSVEGVVENTDTQYF | TGCAGCGTTGAAGGAGTTGTAGAAAACACAGATACGCAGTATTTT
TRBJ2-7 | NA | NA | TRBV27 | CASRGWTNRQEYF | TGTGCCAGCAGGGGGTGGACTAACCGGCAGGAGTACTTC
TRBJ2-3 | once | TRBD1 | TRBV5-1 | CASSLTTGTASDTQYF | TGCGCCAGCAGCTTGACCACCGGGACAGCGTCAGATACGCAGTATTTT
TRBJ1-5 | NA | NA | TRBV15 | CATSRDPSLNQPQHF | TGTGCCACCAGCAGAGATCCCAGTCTCAATCAGCCCCAGCATTTT
TRBJ2-5 | NA | NA | TRBV20-1 | CSAQGETQYF | TGCAGTGCCCAGGGGGAGACCCAGTACTTC
TRBJ2-7 | NA | NA | TRBV5-1 | CASSFGGQDEQYF | TGCGCCAGCAGCTTCGGGGGGCAGGACGAGCAGTACTTC
TRBJ1-1 | NA | NA | TRBV29-1 | CSVEGRSMNTEAFF | TGCAGCGTTGAAGGCAGAAGTATGAACACTGAAGCTTTCTTT
TRBJ2-3 | NA | TRBD1 | TRBV5-6 | CASSEGTGGAGTDTQYF | TGTGCCAGCAGCGAAGGGACAGGGGGCGCTGGTACAGATACGCAGTATTTT
TRBJ1-5 | NA | TRBD1 | TRBV29-1 | CSVGDRVSQPQHF | TGCAGCGTTGGGGACAGGGTGAGTCAGCCCCAGCATTTT
TRBJ1-3 | few | NA | TRBV19 | CASSIGRDGNTIYF | TGTGCCAGTAGTATCGGCAGGGATGGAAACACCATATATTTT
TRBJ2-1 | NA | NA | TRBV6-6 | CASTTILRGSRFF | TGTGCCAGCACCACCATCCTCAGGGGCTCACGATTCTTC
TRBJ1-3 | NA | NA | TRBV5-4 | CASSPGGTGGSGNTIYF | TGTGCCAGCAGCCCCGGGGGTACGGGGGGCTCTGGAAACACCATATATTTT
TRBJ1-1 | few | NA | TRBV12-5 | CASGRGWVAEAFF | TGTGCTAGTGGTCGGGGTTGGGTCGCTGAAGCTTTCTTT